This T cell receptor beta chain was observed in a study of T cell responses to AZD1222 COVID-19 vaccine. Study-level results: Baseline serostatus was positive in only six AZD1222 recipients. The sample set comprised mostly white British donors with more females, and clonal diversity was possibly underestimated. Two AZD1222 doses significantly raised spike-specific TCR breadth and depth over controls.

TCRdb keeps only in-frame clones here, not all; method: immunoSEQ multiplex PCR. The sample lists about 130,000 clones, 86% occurring once. Trimming removed 5 bases from V and 2 bases from J, with 9 bases in between. Germline loops: CDR1 SNHLY, CDR2 FYNNEI. The CDR3 length is 13 residues. Regarding this clone: Its target is not known.

The source is an adult in good health. The sample consisted of peripheral blood, taken on day 0 of AZD1222 vaccination. This chain uses TRBV2 with TRBJ1-2; possible D gene TRBD1, 5 bases. CDR3 in DNA: TGTGCCAGCAGTAGGGACGGAAACTATGGCTACACCTTC. Amino acids: CASSRDGNYGYTF.